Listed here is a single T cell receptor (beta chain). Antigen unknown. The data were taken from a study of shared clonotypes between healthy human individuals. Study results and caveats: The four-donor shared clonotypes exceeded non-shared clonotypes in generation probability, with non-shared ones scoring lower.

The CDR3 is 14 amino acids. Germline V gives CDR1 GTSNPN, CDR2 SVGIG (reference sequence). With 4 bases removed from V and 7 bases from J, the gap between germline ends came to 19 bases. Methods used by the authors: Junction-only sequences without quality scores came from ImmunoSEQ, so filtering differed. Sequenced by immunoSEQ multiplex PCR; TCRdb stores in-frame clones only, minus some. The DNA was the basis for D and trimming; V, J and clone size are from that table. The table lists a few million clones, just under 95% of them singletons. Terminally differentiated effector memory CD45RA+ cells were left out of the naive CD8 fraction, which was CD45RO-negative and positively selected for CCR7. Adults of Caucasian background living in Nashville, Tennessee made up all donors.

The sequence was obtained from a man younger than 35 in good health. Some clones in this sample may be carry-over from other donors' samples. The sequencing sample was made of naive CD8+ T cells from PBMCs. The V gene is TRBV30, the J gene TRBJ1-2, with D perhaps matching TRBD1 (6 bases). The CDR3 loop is CAWTQGGLASGYTF. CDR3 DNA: TGTGCCTGGACCCAAGGGGGTCTGGCCTCTGGCTACACCTTC.